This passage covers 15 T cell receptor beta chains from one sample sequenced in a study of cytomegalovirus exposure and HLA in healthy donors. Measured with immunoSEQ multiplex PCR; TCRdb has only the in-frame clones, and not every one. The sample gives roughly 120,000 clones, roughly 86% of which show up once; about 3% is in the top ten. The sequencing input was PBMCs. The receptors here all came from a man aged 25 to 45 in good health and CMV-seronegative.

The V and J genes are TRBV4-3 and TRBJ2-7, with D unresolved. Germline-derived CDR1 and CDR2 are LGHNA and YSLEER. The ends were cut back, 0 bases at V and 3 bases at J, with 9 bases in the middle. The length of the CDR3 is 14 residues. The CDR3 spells CASSQDRTDYEQYF. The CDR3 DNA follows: TGCGCCAGCAGCCAAGATAGAACAGACTACGAGCAGTACTTC.

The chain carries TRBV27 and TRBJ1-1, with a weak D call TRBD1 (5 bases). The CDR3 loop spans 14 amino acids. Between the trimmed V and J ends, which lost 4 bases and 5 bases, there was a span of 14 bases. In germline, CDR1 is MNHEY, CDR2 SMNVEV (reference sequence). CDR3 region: CASSSGLSLTEAFF. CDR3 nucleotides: TGTGCCAGCAGTTCGGGACTATCGTTGACTGAAGCTTTCTTT.

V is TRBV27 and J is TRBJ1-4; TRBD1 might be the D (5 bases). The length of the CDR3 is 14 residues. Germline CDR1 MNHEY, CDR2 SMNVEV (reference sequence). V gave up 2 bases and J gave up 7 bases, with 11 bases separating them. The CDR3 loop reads CASSLVGAREKLFF. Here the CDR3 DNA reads TGTGCCAGCAGTTTAGTAGGGGCCCGTGAAAAACTGTTTTTT. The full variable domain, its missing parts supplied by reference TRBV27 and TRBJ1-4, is EAQVTQNPRYLITVTGKKLTVTCSQNMNHEYMSWYRQDPGLGLRQIYYSMNVEVTDKGDVPEGYKVSRKEKRNFPLILESPSPNQTSLYFCASSLVGAREKLFFGSGTQLSVL.

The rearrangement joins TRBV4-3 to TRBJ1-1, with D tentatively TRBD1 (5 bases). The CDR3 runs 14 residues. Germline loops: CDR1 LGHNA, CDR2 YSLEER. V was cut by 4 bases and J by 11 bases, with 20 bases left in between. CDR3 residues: CASSPGGTLDWAFF. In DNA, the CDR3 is TGCGCCAGCAGCCCTGGAGGGACCCTCGACTGGGCTTTCTTT.

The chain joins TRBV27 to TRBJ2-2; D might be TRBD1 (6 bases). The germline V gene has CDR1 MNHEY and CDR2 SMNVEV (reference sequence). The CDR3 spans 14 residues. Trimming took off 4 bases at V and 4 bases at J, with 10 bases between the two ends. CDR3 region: CASSWDTRTGELFF. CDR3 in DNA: TGTGCCAGCAGTTGGGACACCCGCACCGGGGAGCTGTTTTTT.

CDR3 nucleotides: TGTGCCAGCAGTTACCGAGGGATTAGTGGCGAGCAGTACTTC. It translates to CASSYRGISGEQYF. This chain uses TRBV6-6 with TRBJ2-7; weak D call: TRBD2 (5 bases). Trimming left V 2 bases short and J 6 bases short, with 14 bases between. The germline V gene encodes CDR1 MNHNY and CDR2 SVGAGI (reference sequence). The CDR3 covers 14 residues.

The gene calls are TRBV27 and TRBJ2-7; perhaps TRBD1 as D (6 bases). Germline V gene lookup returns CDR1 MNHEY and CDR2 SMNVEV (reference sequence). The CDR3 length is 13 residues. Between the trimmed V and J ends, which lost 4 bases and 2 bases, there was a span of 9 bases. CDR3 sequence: CASSYQGTYEQYF. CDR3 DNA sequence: TGTGCCAGCAGTTATCAGGGGACCTACGAGCAGTACTTC.

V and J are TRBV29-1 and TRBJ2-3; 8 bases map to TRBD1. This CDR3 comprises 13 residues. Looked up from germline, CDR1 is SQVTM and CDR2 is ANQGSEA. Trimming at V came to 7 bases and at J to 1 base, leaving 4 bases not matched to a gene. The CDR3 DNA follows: TGCAGCGCCGACAGGGGAGGCACAGATACGCAGTATTTT. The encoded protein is CSADRGGTDTQYF.

CDR3 residues: CASSASGGAYSTDTQYF. CDR3 sequence (DNA): TGTGCCAGCAGTGCTAGCGGGGGGGCCTATAGCACAGATACGCAGTATTTT. V gene TRBV27 combines with J gene TRBJ2-3; TRBD2 aligns across 12 bases. The CDR3 covers 17 residues. The junction had 6 bases not matched to a gene; V was cut back by 5 bases and J by 0 bases. Germline assignment: CDR1 MNHEY and CDR2 SMNVEV (reference sequence).

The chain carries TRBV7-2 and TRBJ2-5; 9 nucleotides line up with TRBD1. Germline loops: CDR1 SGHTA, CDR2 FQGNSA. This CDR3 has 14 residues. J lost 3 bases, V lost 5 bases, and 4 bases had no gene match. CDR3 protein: CASSPGQGEETQYF. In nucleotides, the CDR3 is TGTGCCAGCAGCCCGGGACAGGGCGAAGAGACCCAGTACTTC. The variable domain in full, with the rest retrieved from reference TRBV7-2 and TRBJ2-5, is GAGVSQSPSNKVTEKGKDVELRCDPISGHTALYWYRQSLGQGLEFLIYFQGNSAPDKSGLPSDRFSAERTGGSVSTLTIQRTQQEDSAVYLCASSPGQGEETQYFGPGTRLLVL.

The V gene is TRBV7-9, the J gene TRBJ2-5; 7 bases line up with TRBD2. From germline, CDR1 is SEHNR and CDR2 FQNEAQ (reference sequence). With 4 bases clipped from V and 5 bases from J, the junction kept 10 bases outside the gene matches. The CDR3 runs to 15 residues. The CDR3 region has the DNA TGTGCCAGCAGCTCCTGGGCCCCCGGGGGGGAGACCCAGTACTTC. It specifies CASSSWAPGGETQYF.

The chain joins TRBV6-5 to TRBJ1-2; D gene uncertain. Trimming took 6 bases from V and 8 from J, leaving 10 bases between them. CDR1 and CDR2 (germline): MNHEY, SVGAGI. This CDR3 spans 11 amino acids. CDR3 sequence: CASRHSQGYTF. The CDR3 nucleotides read TGTGCCAGCAGGCACAGTCAGGGCTACACCTTC.

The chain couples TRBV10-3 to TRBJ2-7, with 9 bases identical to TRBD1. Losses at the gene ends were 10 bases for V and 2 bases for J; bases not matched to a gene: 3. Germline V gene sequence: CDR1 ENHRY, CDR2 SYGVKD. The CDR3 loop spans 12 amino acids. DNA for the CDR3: TGTGCCACTGGGACAGGGACCTACGAGCAGTACTTC. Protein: CATGTGTYEQYF.

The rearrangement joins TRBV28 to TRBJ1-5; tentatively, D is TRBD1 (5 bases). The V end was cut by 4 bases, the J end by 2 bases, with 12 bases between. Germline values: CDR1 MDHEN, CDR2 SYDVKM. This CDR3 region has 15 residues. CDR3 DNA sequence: TGTGCCAGCAGTTCCACCGCGACAGGCAATCAGCCCCAGCATTTT. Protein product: CASSSTATGNQPQHF.

The CDR3 reads CASSQGGGVEQFF. The CDR3 DNA reads as TGTGCCAGCAGCCAAGGTGGAGGGGTCGAGCAGTTCTTC. The V call is TRBV4-2, the J call TRBJ2-1; a possible D gene is TRBD2 (6 bases). The CDR3 consists of 13 residues. Trimming cost V 1 base and J 10 bases, with 11 bases left between them. The V gene's germline CDR1 is LGHNA and CDR2 YNFKEQ.